This T cell receptor beta chain was identified during a study of blood T cell repertoires in COVID-19. Germline CDR1 and CDR2: MGHRA and YSYEKL. The CDR3 is made up of 17 amino acids. Trimming removed 1 base from V and 1 base from J, with 16 bases in between. This clone was seen only once. The authors' processing: Reference gene primer amplification gave estimated nucleated cell counts. Using immunoSEQ multiplex PCR, the repertoire was profiled, and TCRdb retains in-frame clones only, with some absent. Clone size and V and J calls were adopted from that table, with D and trimming inferred from the DNA. The data contain 200,000 to 250,000 clones, around 84% of them seen just once; the ten biggest clones take up over 9.5%.

The sequencing input was peripheral blood. This sequence originates from a woman older than 75 with COVID-19, enrolled during active disease. The V call is TRBV4-1, the J call TRBJ1-1; D unclear. The CDR3 coding sequence is TGCGCCAGCAGCCAAGTCCCAACTCGGGGAGGGAACACTGAAGCTTTCTTT. This sequence encodes CASSQVPTRGGNTEAFF.